A selection of T cell receptor beta chains follows, all from one sample in a study of CXCR3 chemokines and chemotherapy response in bladder cancer. MiXCR was run by TCRdb on the PCR reads, yielding one entry per CDR3 protein. The profile shows 1,200 to 1,500 distinct CDR3 sequences, roughly 6% of them singletons. The sample was gathered from a patient whose treatment included neoadjuvant chemotherapy. Source of these receptors: a human donor with bladder cancer that responded to neoadjuvant chemotherapy. Each CDR3 is given with its conserved first and last residue. Each record gives: V gene, CDR3 length, D gene, J gene, clone size, CDR3 protein, CDR3 DNA. The D gene is left open where the match is weak. The size entry gives how often the clone was seen (once, few, many) or a class if it is expanded.

v_gene: TRBV27
len: 15
d_gene: TRBD1
j_gene: TRBJ1-6
abundance: medium-sized
CDR3aa: CASSQGQGRNSPLHF
CDR3nt: TGTGCCAGCAGCCAGGGACAGGGGCGCAATTCACCCCTCCACTTT

v_gene: TRBV18
len: 13
d_gene: NA
j_gene: TRBJ1-4
abundance: medium-sized
CDR3aa: CASSPPGDEKLFF
CDR3nt: TGTGCCAGCTCACCACCGGGAGATGAAAAACTGTTTTTT

v_gene: TRBV27
len: 16
d_gene: NA
j_gene: TRBJ1-2
abundance: many
CDR3aa: CASSLKGGASNYGYTF
CDR3nt: TGTGCCAGCAGTTTAAAAGGGGGAGCCTCTAACTATGGCTACACCTTC

v_gene: TRBV7-2
len: 12
d_gene: NA
j_gene: TRBJ1-5
abundance: medium-sized
CDR3aa: CASGTGYQPQHF
CDR3nt: TGTGCCAGCGGCACAGGTTATCAGCCCCAGCATTTT

v_gene: TRBV20-1
len: 15
d_gene: TRBD2
j_gene: TRBJ2-1
abundance: many
CDR3aa: CSASISGGAGNEQFF
CDR3nt: TGCAGTGCTAGCATAAGCGGGGGGGCCGGGAATGAGCAGTTCTTC

v_gene: TRBV12-3/TRBV12-4
len: 17
d_gene: NA
j_gene: TRBJ1-1
abundance: medium-sized
CDR3aa: CASSIPRGVGAGTEAFF
CDR3nt: TGTGCCAGCAGTATCCCTCGCGGGGTGGGAGCGGGCACTGAAGCTTTCTTT

v_gene: TRBV6-1
len: 16
d_gene: TRBD1
j_gene: TRBJ2-5
abundance: medium-sized
CDR3aa: CASSEYWDRGQETQYF
CDR3nt: TGTGCCAGCAGTGAATACTGGGACAGGGGGCAAGAGACCCAGTACTTC

v_gene: TRBV6-1
len: 13
d_gene: TRBD1
j_gene: TRBJ1-2
abundance: large
CDR3aa: CASRDRYFYGYTF
CDR3nt: TGTGCCAGCCGGGACAGGTACTTCTATGGCTACACCTTC

v_gene: TRBV14
len: 15
d_gene: NA
j_gene: TRBJ1-4
abundance: few
CDR3aa: CASSRQHWPNEKLFF
CDR3nt: TGTGCCAGCAGCCGACAACATTGGCCGAATGAAAAACTGTTTTTT

v_gene: TRBV18
len: 16
d_gene: TRBD1
j_gene: TRBJ1-1
abundance: medium-sized
CDR3aa: CASSPQTGRMNTEAFF
CDR3nt: TGTGCCAGCTCACCCCAGACAGGGAGGATGAACACTGAAGCTTTCTTT